These 11 T cell receptor beta chains share one sample of origin, sequenced in a study of cytomegalovirus exposure and HLA in healthy donors. Use of 60 Vbeta and 13 Jbeta primers characterized the PCR. Using immunoSEQ multiplex PCR, the repertoire was profiled, and TCRdb retains in-frame clones only, with some absent. The repertoire consists of roughly 150,000 clones, with approximately 84% occurring once and the leading ten covering about 2.4%. Sequenced material: PBMCs. These receptors originate from a woman in her late teens or twenties in good health and CMV-seronegative.

Turning to this clone: One end of the junction fails to match germline, which may point to a read error. V is TRBV10-3 and J is TRBJ2-7, with TRBD2 matching over 7 bases. Looked up from germline, CDR1 is ENHRY and CDR2 is SYGVKD. This CDR3 contains 10 residues. CDR3 DNA: TGTGCCCCCTGGGGGGGAGACGGCGACTTC. It translates to CAPWGGDGDF.

This chain joins TRBV2 and TRBJ2-7; the D gene is possibly TRBD2 (6 bases). This CDR3 has 15 amino acids. In germline, CDR1 is SNHLY, CDR2 FYNNEI. V lost 4 bases and J lost 2, with 15 bases in between. In DNA form, the CDR3 reads TGTGCCAGCAGTGGTCCCCTAGCGACAACCTACGAGCAGTACTTC. This encodes CASSGPLATTYEQYF. The full variable domain, in which reference TRBV2 and TRBJ2-7 provide the parts outside the CDR3, is EPEVTQTPSHQVTQMGQEVILRCVPISNHLYFYWYRQILGQKVEFLVSFYNNEISEKSEIFDDQFSVERPDGSNFTLKIRSTKLEDSAMYFCASSGPLATTYEQYFGPGTRLTVT.

The CDR3 is CSAADRGLQPQHF. CDR3 sequence (DNA): TGCAGCGCCGCGGACAGGGGGCTTCAGCCCCAGCATTTT. The V call is TRBV29-1, the J call TRBJ1-5, with 11 bases lining up with TRBD1. The junction had 5 bases not matched to a gene; V was cut back by 7 bases and J by 6 bases. This CDR3 is built from 13 residues. Per the germline V gene, CDR1 is SQVTM and CDR2 is ANQGSEA. The whole variable domain, remainder taken from reference TRBV29-1 and TRBJ1-5, is SAVISQKPSRDICQRGTSLTIQCQVDSQVTMMFWYRQQPGQSLTLIATANQGSEATYESGFVIDKFPISRPNLTFSTLTVSNMSPEDSSIYLCSAADRGLQPQHFGDGTRLSIL.

This clone was seen only once. The genes are TRBV7-8 and TRBJ2-2; no firm D call. The V gene's germline CDR1 is SGHVS and CDR2 FQNEAQ. With 1 base removed from V and 7 bases from J, the gap between germline ends came to 7 bases. The CDR3 runs to 13 residues. CDR3 nucleotide sequence: TGTGCCAGCAGCTTAGTTTCGGTCGGGGAGCTGTTTTTT. It is translated as CASSLVSVGELFF.

This chain links TRBV29-1 with TRBJ2-1; TRBD2 agrees at 10 bases. V was clipped by 4 bases and J by 2 bases; unmatched bases: 5. The CDR3 spans 15 residues. The V gene's germline CDR1 is SQVTM and CDR2 ANQGSEA. This CDR3 reads CSVVGSGGAYNEQFF. The DNA for the CDR3 is TGCAGCGTTGTAGGGAGCGGGGGGGCCTACAATGAGCAGTTCTTC.

This clone turned up a few times. The V gene is TRBV5-1, the J gene TRBJ2-7, with D maybe TRBD1 (5 bases). There are 12 residues in the CDR3. Germline V CDR1 and CDR2: SGHRS, YFSETQ. V was pared by 5 bases and J by 0 bases, with 6 bases between. CDR3 loop: CASRDNSYEQYF. The CDR3 DNA reads TGCGCCAGCAGGGACAACTCCTACGAGCAGTACTTC. Supplemented by reference TRBV5-1 and TRBJ2-7, the full variable domain reads KAGVTQTPRYLIKTRGQQVTLSCSPISGHRSVSWYQQTPGQGLQFLFEYFSETQRNKGNFPGRFSGRQFSNSRSEMNVSTLELGDSALYLCASRDNSYEQYFGPGTRLTVT.

This chain links TRBV4-3 with TRBJ2-3; possible D gene TRBD2, 7 bases. CDR3 size: 15 residues. Between the trimmed V and J ends, which lost 4 bases and 1 base, there was a span of 12 bases. Germline CDR1 and CDR2: LGHNA and YSLEER. The CDR3 DNA is TGCGCCAGCAGCCTCGGGGGGCGCGGCACAGATACGCAGTATTTT. This encodes CASSLGGRGTDTQYF.

The chain's CDR3 is CASSITGRYEQYF. The CDR3 DNA reads as TGTGCCAGCAGCATCACTGGCAGGTACGAGCAGTACTTC. V usage is TRBV7-9 and J usage is TRBJ2-7; D ambiguous. The germline V gene has CDR1 SEHNR and CDR2 FQNEAQ (reference sequence). Between the trimmed V and J ends, which lost 5 bases and 4 bases, there was a span of 12 bases. This CDR3 comprises 13 residues.

The CDR3 DNA follows: TGTGCCAGCAGCTGGGGCGGGACTCCCTACAATGAGCAGTTCTTC. Protein product: CASSWGGTPYNEQFF. J is TRBJ2-1 and V is TRBV5-5; a weak D match, TRBD2 (6 bases). Germline CDR1 reads SGHKS; CDR2 reads YYEKEE (reference sequence). V lost 3 bases to trimming and J lost 2 bases, with 12 bases between them. This CDR3 spans 15 amino acids.

This clone was counted only a few times. The chain employs TRBV25-1 and TRBJ2-7; 9 bases match TRBD1. Looked up from germline, CDR1 is MGHDK and CDR2 is SYGVNS. V lost 3 bases to trimming and J lost 5 bases; unmatched junction nucleotides: 5. The CDR3 loop spans 14 amino acids. The CDR3, as DNA: TGTGCCAGCAGTGATTGGGGGACAGGGAACGAGCAGTACTTC. Protein: CASSDWGTGNEQYF.

V and J are TRBV9 and TRBJ1-2; D is ambiguous. CDR3 length: 14 amino acids. Deletions cut 0 bases from V and 5 bases from J, with 11 bases between. The germline V gene has CDR1 SGDLS and CDR2 YYNGEE. CDR3: CASSVGAAIYGYTF. As DNA, the CDR3 is TGTGCCAGCAGCGTAGGGGCAGCTATTTATGGCTACACCTTC.